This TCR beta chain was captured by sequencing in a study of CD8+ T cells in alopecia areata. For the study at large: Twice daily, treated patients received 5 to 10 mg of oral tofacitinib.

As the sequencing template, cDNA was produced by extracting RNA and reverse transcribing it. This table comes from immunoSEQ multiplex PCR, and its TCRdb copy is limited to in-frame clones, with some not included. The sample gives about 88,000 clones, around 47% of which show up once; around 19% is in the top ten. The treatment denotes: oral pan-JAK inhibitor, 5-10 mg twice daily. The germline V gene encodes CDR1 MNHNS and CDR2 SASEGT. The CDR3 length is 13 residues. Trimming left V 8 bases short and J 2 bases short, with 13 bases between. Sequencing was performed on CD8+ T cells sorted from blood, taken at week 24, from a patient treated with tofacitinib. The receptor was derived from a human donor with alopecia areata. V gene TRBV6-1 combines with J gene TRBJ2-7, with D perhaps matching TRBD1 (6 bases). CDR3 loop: CASWRGTTYEQYF. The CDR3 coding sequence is TGTGCCAGCTGGAGAGGGACAACCTACGAGCAGTACTTC.